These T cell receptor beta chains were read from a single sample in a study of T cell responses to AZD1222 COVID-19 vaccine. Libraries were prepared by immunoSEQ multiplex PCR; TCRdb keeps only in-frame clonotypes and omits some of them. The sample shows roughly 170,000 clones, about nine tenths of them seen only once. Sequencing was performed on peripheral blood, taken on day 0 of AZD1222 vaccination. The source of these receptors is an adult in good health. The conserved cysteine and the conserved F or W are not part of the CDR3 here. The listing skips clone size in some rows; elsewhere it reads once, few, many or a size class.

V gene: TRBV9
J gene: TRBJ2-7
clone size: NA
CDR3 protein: ASSGGSWQGVIEQY

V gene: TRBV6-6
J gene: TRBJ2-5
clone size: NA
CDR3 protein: ASSAWASETQY

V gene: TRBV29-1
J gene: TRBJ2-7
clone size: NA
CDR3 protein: SGGDSWYEQY

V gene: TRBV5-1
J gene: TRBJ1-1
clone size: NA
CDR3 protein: ASSLAFGPGDLTEAF

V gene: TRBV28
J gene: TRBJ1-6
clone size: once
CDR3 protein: ASSPDRGMISPLH

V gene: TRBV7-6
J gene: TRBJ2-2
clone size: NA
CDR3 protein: ASSSTSPQLF

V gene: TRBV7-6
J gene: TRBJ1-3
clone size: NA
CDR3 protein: ASSLDGQGRVVAGNTIY

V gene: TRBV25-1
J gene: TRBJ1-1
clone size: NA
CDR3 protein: ASSEWGGLGDTEAF

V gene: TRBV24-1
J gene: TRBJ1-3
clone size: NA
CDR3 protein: ATSDQAFGNTIY

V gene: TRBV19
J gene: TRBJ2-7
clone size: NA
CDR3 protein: ASVDRGRGKAVEY

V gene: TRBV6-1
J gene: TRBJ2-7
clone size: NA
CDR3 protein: ASSERSDISYEQY

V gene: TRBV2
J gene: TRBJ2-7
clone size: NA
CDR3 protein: ASSVAYEQY

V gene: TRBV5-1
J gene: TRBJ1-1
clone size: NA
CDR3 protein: ASGPPGMPEAF

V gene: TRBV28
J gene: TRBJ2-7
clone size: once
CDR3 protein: ASSLLRGEQY

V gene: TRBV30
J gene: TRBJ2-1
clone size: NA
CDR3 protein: AWNEVGGPAHTNEQF

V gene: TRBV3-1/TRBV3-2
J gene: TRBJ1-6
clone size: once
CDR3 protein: ASSQVVPGSPLH

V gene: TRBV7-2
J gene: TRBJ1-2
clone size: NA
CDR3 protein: ASSSQGEAIHGYT

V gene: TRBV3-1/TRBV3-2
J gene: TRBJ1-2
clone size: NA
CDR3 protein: ASFSRTGEHGYT

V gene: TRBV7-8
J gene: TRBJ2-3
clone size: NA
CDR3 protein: ASSLEAQY

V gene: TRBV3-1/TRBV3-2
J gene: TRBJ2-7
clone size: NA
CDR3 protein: ASGTPYEQY

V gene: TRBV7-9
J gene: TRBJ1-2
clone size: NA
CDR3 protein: ASSLGDMEIWDYGYT

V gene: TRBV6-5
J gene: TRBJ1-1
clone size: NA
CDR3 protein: ATESGAGHTEAF

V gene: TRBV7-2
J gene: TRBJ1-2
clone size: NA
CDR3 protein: ASSLGQYGYT

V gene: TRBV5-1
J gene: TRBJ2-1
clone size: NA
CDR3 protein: ASRTGREQF

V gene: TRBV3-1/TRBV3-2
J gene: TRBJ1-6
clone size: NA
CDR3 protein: ASRPVGLNSPLH

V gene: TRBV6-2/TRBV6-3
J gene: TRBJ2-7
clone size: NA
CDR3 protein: ASSQSPGQGRQQY

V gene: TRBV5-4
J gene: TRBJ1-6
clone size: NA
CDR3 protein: ASSPTENINSPLH

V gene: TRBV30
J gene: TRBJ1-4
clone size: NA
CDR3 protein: AWRGGRGGGKLF

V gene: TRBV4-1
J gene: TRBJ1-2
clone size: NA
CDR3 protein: ASSATGAGYGYT

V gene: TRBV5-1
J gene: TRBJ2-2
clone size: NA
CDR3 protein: ASSSRGGNTGELF

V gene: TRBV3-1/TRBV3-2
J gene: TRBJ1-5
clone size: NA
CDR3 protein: ASSQEGQGIQPQH

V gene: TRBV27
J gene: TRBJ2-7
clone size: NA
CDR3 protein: ASTPYPGASGRIYEQY

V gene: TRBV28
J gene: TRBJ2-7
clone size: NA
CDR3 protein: ASSSIAGRYEQY

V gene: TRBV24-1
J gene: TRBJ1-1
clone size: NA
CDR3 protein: ATRRGGLNTEAF

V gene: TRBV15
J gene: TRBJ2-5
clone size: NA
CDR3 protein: ATSGSGRRETQY

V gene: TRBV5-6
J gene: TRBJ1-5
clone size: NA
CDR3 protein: ASSFLGTQPQH

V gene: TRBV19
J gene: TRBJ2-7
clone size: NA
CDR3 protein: ASSIRTFVGYEQY

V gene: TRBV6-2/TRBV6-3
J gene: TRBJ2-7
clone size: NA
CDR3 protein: ASSHSYEQY

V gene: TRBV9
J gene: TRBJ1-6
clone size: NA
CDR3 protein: ASSEEGQFSYNSPLH

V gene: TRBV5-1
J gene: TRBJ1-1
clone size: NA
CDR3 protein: ASRSGRNTEAF

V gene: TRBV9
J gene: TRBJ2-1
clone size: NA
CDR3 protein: ASSVGGRGDNNEQF

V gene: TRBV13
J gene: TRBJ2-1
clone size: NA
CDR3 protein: ASSPFRDGGGGNEQF

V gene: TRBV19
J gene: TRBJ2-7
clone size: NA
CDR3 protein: ASSGQMGDYEQY

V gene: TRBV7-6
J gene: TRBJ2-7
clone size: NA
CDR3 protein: ASSLDRGDEQY

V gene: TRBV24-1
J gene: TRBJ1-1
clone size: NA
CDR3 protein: ATRSPRGSEAF

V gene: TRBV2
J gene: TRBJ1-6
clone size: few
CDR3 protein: ASAYPGTGQSYNSPLH